The subject of this entry is one T cell receptor beta chain. The antigen is undetermined. The data are from a study of T cell responses to AZD1222 COVID-19 vaccine. The protocol was immunoSEQ multiplex PCR, while the TCRdb copy is restricted to in-frame clones and leaves out a portion. The repertoire consists of approximately 140,000 clones, with just over 90% occurring once and the leading ten covering about 3%. Germline V lookup: CDR1 SNHLY, CDR2 FYNNEI. The CDR3 extends over 14 amino acids. Trimming left V 6 bases short and J 10 bases short, with 19 bases between. Study-level results: Clonal diversity was possibly underestimated, and white British individuals and females predominated among donors. Spike-specific TCR breadth rose after two AZD1222 doses, and depth rose as well. The study identified only five to seven AZD1222 recipients as seropositive at baseline. Sampled repertoires all dated from after the peak T cell response.

The sequenced sample was peripheral blood, obtained on day 0 of MenACWY control vaccination. The sequence derives from an adult in good health. J is TRBJ1-3 and V is TRBV2; D gene unclear. The CDR3 DNA sequence: TGTGCCAGCAGCCCAACGATAGGGAAAGGAACCATATATTTT. Translated: CASSPTIGKGTIYF. The variable domain in full, completed from reference TRBV2 and TRBJ1-3, reads EPEVTQTPSHQVTQMGQEVILRCVPISNHLYFYWYRQILGQKVEFLVSFYNNEISEKSEIFDDQFSVERPDGSNFTLKIRSTKLEDSAMYFCASSPTIGKGTIYFGEGSWLTVV.